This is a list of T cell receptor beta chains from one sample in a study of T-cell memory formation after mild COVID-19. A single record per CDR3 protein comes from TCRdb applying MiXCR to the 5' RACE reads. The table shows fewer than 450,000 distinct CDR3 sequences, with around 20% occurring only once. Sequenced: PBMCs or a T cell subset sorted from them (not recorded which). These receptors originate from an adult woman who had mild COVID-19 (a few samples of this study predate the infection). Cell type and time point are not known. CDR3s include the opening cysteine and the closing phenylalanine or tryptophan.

CATSTGALAGALRTDTQYF	TRBV15
CASSQHVRAEEAFF	TRBV14
CSAIPRLWTEAFF	TRBV20-1
CASSLPTSFSREQYF	TRBV7-9
CASSSSWTLNEKLFF	TRBV5-5
CASSFRPTGNSGNTIYF	TRBV5-5
CASSQVPGQGWTGELFF	TRBV4-3
CASSIYPGELFF	TRBV19
CASSLGGYTSGNTIYF	TRBV12-3/TRBV12-4
CASSQGFYDNEQFF	TRBV3-1
CASSLGSPSGAVTQYF	TRBV7-2
CASSEDRVMYEQFF	TRBV5-1
CASSSPGRGRLYNEQFF	TRBV12-3/TRBV12-4
CASSFLFFNEKLFF	TRBV12-3/TRBV12-4
CASSAPGNPYGYTF	TRBV6-1
CASSPTSGNPSYNEQFF	TRBV7-9
CAISSGPREIEQYF	TRBV10-3
CASSSDRGRDGYTF	TRBV7-9
CAIGTDRYNEQFF	TRBV10-3
CASSEGTSLNEQFF	TRBV2
CASSILGTGKTGELFF	TRBV5-1
CASSTTSGVTSYEQYF	TRBV13
CASSLQTTNYGYTF	TRBV7-2
CASSQPGQPSNQPQHF	TRBV4-1
CASGGTAHYFSGNTIYF	TRBV12-3/TRBV12-4